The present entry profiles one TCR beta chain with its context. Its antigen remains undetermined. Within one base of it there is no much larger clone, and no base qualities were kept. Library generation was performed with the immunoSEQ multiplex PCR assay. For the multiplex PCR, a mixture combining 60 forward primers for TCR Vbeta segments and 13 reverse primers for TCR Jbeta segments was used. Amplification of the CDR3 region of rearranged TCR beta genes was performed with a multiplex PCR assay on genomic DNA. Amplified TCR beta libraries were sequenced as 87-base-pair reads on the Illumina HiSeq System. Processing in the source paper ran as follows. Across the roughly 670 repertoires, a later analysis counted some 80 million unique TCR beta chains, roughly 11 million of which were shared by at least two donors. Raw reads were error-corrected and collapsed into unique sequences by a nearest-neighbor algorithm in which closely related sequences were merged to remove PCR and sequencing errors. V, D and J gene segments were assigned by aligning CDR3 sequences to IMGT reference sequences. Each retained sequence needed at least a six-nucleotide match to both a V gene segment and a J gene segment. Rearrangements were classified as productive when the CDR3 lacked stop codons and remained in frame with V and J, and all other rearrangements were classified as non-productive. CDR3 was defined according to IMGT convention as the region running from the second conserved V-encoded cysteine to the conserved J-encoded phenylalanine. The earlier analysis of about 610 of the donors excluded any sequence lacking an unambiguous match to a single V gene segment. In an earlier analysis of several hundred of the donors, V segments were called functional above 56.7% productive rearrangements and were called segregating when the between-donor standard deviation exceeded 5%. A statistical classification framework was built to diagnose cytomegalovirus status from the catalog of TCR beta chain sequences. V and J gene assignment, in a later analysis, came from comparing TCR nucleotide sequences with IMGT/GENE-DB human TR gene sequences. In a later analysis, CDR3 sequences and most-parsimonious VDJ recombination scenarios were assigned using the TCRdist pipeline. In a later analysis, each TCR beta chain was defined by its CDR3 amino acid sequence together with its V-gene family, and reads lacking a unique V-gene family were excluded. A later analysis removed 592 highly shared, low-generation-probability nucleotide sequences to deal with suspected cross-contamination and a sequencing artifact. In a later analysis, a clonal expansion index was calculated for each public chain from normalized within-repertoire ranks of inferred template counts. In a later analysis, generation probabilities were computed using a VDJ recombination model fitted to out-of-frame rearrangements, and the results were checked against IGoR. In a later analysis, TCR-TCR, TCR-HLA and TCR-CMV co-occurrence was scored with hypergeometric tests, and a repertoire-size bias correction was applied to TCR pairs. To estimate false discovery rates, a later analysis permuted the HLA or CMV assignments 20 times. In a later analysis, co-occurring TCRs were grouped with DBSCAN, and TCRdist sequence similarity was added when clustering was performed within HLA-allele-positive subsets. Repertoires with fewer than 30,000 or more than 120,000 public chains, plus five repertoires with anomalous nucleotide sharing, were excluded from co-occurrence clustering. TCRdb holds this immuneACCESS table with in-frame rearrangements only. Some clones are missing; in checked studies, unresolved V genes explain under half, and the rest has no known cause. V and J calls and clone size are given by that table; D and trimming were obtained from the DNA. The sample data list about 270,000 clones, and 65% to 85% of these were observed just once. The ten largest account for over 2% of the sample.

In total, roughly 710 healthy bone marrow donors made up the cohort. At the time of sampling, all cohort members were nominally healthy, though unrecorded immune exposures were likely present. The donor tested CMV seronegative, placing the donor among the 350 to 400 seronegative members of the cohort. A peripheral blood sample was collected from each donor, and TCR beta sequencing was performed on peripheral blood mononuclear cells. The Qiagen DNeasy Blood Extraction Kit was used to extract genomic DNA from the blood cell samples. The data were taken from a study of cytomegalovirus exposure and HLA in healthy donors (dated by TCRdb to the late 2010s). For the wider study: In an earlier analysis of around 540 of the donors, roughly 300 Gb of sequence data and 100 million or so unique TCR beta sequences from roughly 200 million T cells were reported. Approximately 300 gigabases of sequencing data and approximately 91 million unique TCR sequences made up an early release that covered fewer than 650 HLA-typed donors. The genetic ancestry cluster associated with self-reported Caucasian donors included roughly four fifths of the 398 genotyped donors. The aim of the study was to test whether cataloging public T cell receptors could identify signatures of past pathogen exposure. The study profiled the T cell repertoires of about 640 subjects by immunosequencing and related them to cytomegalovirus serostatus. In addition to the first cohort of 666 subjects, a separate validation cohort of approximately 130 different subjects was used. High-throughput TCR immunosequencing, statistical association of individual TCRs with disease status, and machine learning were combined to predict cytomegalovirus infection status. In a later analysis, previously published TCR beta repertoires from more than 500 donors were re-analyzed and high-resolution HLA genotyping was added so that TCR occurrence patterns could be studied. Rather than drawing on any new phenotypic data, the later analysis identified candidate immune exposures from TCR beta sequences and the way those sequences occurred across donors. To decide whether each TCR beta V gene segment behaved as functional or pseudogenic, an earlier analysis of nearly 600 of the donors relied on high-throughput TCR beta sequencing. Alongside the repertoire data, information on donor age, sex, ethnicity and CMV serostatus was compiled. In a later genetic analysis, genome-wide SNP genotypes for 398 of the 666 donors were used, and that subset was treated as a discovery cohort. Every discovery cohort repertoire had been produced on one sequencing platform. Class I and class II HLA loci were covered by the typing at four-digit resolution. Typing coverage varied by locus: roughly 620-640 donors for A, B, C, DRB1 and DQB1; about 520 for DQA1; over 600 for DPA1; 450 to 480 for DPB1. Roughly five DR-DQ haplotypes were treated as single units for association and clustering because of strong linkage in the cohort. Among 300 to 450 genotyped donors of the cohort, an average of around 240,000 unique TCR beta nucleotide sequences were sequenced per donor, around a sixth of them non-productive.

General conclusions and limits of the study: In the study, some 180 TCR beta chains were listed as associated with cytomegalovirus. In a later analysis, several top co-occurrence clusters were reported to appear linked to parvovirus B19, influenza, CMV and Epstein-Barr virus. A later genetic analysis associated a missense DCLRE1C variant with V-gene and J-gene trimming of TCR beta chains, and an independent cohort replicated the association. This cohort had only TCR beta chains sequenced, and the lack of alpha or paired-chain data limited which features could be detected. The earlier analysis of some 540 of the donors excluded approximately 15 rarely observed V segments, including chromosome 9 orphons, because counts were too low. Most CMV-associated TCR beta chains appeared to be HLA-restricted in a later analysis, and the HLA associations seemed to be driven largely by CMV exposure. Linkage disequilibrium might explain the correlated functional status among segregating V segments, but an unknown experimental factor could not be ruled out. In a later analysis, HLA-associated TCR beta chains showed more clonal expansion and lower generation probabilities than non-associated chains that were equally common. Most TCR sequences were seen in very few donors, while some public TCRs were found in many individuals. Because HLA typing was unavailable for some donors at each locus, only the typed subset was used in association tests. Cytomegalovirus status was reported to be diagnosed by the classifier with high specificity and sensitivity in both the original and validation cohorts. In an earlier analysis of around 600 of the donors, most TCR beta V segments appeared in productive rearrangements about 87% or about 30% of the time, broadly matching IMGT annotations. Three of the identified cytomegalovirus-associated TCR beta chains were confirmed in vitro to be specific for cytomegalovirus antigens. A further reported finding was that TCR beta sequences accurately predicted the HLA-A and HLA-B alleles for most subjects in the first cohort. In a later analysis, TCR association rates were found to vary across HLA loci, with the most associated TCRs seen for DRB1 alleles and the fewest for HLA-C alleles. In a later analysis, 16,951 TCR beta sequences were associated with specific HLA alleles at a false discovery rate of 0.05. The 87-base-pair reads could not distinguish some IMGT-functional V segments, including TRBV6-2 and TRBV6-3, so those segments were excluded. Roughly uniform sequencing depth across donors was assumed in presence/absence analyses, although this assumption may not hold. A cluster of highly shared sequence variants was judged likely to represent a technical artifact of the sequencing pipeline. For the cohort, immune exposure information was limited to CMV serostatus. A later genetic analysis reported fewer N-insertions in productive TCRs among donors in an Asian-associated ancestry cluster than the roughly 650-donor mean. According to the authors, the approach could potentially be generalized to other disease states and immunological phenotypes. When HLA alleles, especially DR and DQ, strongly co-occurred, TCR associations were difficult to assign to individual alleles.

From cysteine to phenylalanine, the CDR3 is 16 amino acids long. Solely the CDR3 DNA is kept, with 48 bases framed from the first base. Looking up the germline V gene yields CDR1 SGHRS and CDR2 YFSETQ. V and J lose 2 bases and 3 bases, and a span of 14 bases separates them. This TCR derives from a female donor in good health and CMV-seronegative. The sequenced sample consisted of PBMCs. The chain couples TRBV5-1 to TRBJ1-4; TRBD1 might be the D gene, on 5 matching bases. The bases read TGCGCCAGCAGCTTCAATACCGGGACTGCTAATGAAAAACTGTTTTTT. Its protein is CASSFNTGTANEKLFF.